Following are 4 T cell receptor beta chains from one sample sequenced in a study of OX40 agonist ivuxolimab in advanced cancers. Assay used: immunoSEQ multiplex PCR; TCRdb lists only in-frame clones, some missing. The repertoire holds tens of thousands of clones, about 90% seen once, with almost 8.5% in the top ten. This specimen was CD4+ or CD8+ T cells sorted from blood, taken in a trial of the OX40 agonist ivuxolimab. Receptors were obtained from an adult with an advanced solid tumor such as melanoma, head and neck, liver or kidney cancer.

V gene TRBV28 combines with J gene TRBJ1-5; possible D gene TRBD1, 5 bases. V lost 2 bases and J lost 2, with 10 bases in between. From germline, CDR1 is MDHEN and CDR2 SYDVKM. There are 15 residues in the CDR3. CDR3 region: CASSLRGTGNQPQHF. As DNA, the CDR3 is TGTGCCAGCAGTTTACGGGGGACCGGCAATCAGCCCCAGCATTTT.

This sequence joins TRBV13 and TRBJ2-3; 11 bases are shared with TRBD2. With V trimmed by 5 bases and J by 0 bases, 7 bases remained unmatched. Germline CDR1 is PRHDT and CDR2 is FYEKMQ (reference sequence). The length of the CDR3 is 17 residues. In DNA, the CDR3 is TGTGCCAGCAGCGAACTCGGGACTAGCGGAAGCACAGATACGCAGTATTTT. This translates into CASSELGTSGSTDTQYF.

CDR3 protein: CAINLAGGPINEQFF. CDR3 sequence (DNA): TGTGCCATCAACTTAGCGGGAGGGCCGATCAATGAGCAGTTCTTC. V usage is TRBV10-3 and J usage is TRBJ2-1; 11 nucleotides align to TRBD2. The ends lost 7 bases at V and 6 bases at J; junction bases unmatched: 8. Germline V gene sequence: CDR1 ENHRY, CDR2 SYGVKD. The CDR3 totals 15 residues.

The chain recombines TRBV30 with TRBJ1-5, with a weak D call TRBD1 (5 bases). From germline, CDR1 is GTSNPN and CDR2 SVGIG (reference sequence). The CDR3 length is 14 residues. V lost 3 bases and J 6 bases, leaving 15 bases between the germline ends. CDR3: CAWSEGVGVQPQHF. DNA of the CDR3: TGTGCCTGGAGCGAAGGGGTAGGGGTTCAGCCCCAGCATTTT. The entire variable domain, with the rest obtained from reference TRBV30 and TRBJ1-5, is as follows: SQTIHQWPATLVQPVGSPLSLECTVEGTSNPNLYWYRQAAGRGLQLLFYSVGIGQISSEVPQNLSASRPQDRQFILSSKKLLLSDSGFYLCAWSEGVGVQPQHFGDGTRLSIL.